The 15 T cell receptor beta chains below all came from one sample that was sequenced in a study of blood T cell repertoires in COVID-19 (dated by TCRdb to between 2020 and 2021). The protocol used for the library was the immunoSEQ multiplex PCR assay. Drawn from immuneACCESS, this table holds only the in-frame rearrangements with V and J called that TCRdb kept. Clones are partly lost; checked studies trace under half to an unresolved V gene and leave the rest unexplained. The sample data list approximately 490,000 clones, and roughly nine tenths of these were observed just once. The ten largest account for approximately 8% of the sample. The sequencing sample was made of PBMCs or T cells enriched from blood (not recorded which). The receptors shown here come from a woman aged 55 to 70 who had recovered from COVID-19.

The chain employs TRBV10-3 and TRBJ2-5, with a weak D call TRBD1 (6 bases). V shed 4 bases and J shed 3 bases, with 12 bases lying between them. This CDR3 is built from 14 residues. CDR1 is ENHRY and CDR2 is SYGVKD in the germline V gene. CDR3 DNA sequence: TGTGCCATCAGTGTCCTCCGGACAGAAGAGACCCAGTACTTC. It codes for CAISVLRTEETQYF.

This chain links TRBV10-3 with TRBJ1-3; D gene ambiguous. V was cut by 4 bases and J by 0 bases, with 10 bases left in between. The CDR3 is 15 residues long. Germline CDR1 is ENHRY and CDR2 is SYGVKD. The CDR3 spells CAISAPGVSGNTIYF. The CDR3, as DNA: TGTGCCATCAGTGCCCCCGGGGTCTCTGGAAACACCATATATTTT.

DNA for the CDR3: TGCGCCAGCAGCCAAGTACCTGGGACACTCGGTGGTCAGCCCCAGCATTTT. Residues: CASSQVPGTLGGQPQHF. This chain connects TRBV4-1 to TRBJ1-5; weak D call: TRBD1 (6 bases). There are 17 residues in the CDR3. The germline V and J ends were trimmed by 1 base and 6 bases, with 19 bases remaining between them. Germline V gene sequence: CDR1 MGHRA, CDR2 YSYEKL.

This clone showed up just a few times. CDR3 in DNA: TGTGCCAGCCGACCCGGACAGGGGGGTCAGCCCCAGCATTTT. It is translated as CASRPGQGGQPQHF. The V and J genes are TRBV28 and TRBJ1-5; 10 bases line up with TRBD1. CDR3 length: 14 residues. V dropped 8 bases and J dropped 6; count of bases not matched to a gene: 7. Germline CDR1 and CDR2: MDHEN and SYDVKM. Drawing the rest from reference TRBV28 and TRBJ1-5, the complete variable domain is DVKVTQSSRYLVKRTGEKVFLECVQDMDHENMFWYRQDPGLGLRLIYFSYDVKMKEKGDIPEGYSVSREKKERFSLILESASTNQTSMYLCASRPGQGGQPQHFGDGTRLSIL.

Concerning this clone: The same CDR3 also results from other DNA sequences found in this sample. The chain has TRBV12-3 or TRBV12-4 and TRBJ1-2; D is perhaps TRBD1 (5 bases). Trimming pared 5 bases from V and 1 base from J, leaving 8 bases between. The CDR3 length is 13 residues. CDR3 residues: CASSLQGNYGYTF. The CDR3 DNA is TGTGCCAGCAGTCTCCAGGGTAACTATGGCTACACCTTC.

This clone was seen a single time. This rearrangement joins TRBV30 to TRBJ1-4; D not resolved. The germline gives CDR1 GTSNPN, CDR2 SVGIG (reference sequence). Trimming cost V 3 bases and J 7 bases, with 15 bases left between them. The CDR3 spans 14 residues. Here the CDR3 DNA reads TGTGCCTGGAGGAAGTCCGGGGTTGGTGAAAAACTGTTTTTT. Its protein is CAWRKSGVGEKLFF.

This sequence joins TRBV18 and TRBJ2-6; the D gene is possibly TRBD1 (6 bases). The CDR3 has 17 residues. CDR1 is KGHSH and CDR2 is LQKENI in the germline V gene. Trimming left V 0 bases short and J 0 bases short, with 9 bases between. The DNA of the CDR3 is TGTGCCAGCTCACCACCCAGGGGTACCTCTGGGGCCAACGTCCTGACTTTC. It codes for CASSPPRGTSGANVLTF.

The J gene is TRBJ2-5, the V gene TRBV5-6, with 8 bases matching TRBD1. Germline CDR1 is SGHDT and CDR2 is YYEEEE. This CDR3 region has 15 residues. The V segment lost 3 bases and the J segment 3 bases; nucleotides outside the gene matches: 7. The CDR3 spells CASSWGLTGEETQYF. The CDR3, as DNA: TGTGCCAGCAGCTGGGGATTGACAGGGGAAGAGACCCAGTACTTC.

Worth noting for this clone: Additional DNA sequences in this sample encode the identical CDR3. V usage is TRBV29-1 and J usage is TRBJ1-1; 8 bases are a match to TRBD1. CDR1 and CDR2 (germline): SQVTM, ANQGSEA. The CDR3 has 12 residues. V lost 6 bases, J lost 5 bases, and 5 bases stayed unmatched. CDR3 nucleotide sequence: TGCAGCGTCGGACAGGGAAAAACTGAAGCTTTCTTT. It codes for CSVGQGKTEAFF.

This sequence joins TRBV7-8 and TRBJ2-7; D ambiguous. This CDR3 has 12 amino acids. Germline-derived CDR1 and CDR2 are SGHVS and FQNEAQ. V was shortened by 5 bases and J by 2 bases, with 7 bases between the two germline ends. CDR3 nucleotides: TGTGCCAGCAGCCGTAGCACCTACGAGCAGTACTTC. It codes for CASSRSTYEQYF.

The CDR3 region has the DNA TGTGCCAGCAGCCCAGTCTGGGGAGACACTGAAGCTTTCTTT. This translates into CASSPVWGDTEAFF. The genes are TRBV3-1 (or the pseudogene TRBV3-2) and TRBJ1-1; D call uncertain. The germline CDR1 and CDR2 sequences are LGHDT and YNNKEL (reference sequence). The CDR3 is 14 residues long. V lost 4 bases, J lost 3 bases, and 12 bases lay in between.

The chain uses TRBV7-9 and TRBJ2-7; weak D call: TRBD2 (7 bases). The ends were cut back, 2 bases at V and 7 bases at J, with 12 bases in the middle. The CDR3 contains 13 residues. Germline CDR1 is SEHNR and CDR2 is FQNEAQ (reference sequence). The CDR3 reads CASSLRGASEQYV. The DNA of the CDR3 is TGTGCCAGCAGCTTACGGGGGGCCAGTGAGCAGTACGTC.

This clone was picked up one time. This chain joins TRBV11-2 and TRBJ2-2; tentatively, D is TRBD1 (5 bases). CDR1 SGHAT and CDR2 FQNNGV come from the germline V gene. V lost 1 base, J lost 2 bases, and 14 bases lay in between. This CDR3 has 17 amino acids. CDR3 DNA: TGTGCCAGCAGCTTAGTTTTCGGGCAGGGCAACACCGGGGAGCTGTTTTTT. It yields the protein CASSLVFGQGNTGELFF.

This clone was seen at least ten times. The chain couples TRBV4-1 to TRBJ2-4; TRBD2 matches 9 bases. V gave up 5 bases and J gave up 4 bases; unmatched junction bases: 12. The CDR3 has 17 residues. Germline assignment: CDR1 MGHRA and CDR2 YSYEKL. The CDR3 reads CASSKGVASGEKNIQYF. CDR3 sequence (DNA): TGCGCCAGCAGCAAAGGGGTGGCTAGCGGGGAGAAAAACATTCAGTACTTC.

The J gene is TRBJ2-5, the V gene TRBV18; 9 bases are shared with TRBD1. CDR1 is KGHSH, CDR2 LQKENI, per germline. CDR3 length: 18 amino acids. Trimming removed 0 bases from V and 3 bases from J; junction bases left unmatched: 11. The CDR3 here is CASSPPRGQGQGKETQYF. The CDR3 nucleotides read TGTGCCAGCTCACCACCAAGAGGACAGGGGCAGGGAAAAGAGACCCAGTACTTC.